These 20 T cell receptor beta chains came from one sample sequenced in a study of blood T cell repertoires in COVID-19. The assay was immunoSEQ multiplex PCR, and TCRdb's table has in-frame clones only and misses some. The data show about 160,000 clones, around 89% seen once. Sequencing was done on a sample of PBMCs or T cells enriched from blood (not recorded which). The receptors derive from a woman between 50 and 59 years old who had recovered from COVID-19.

The chain recombines TRBV5-6 with TRBJ1-2; D might be TRBD1 (5 bases). Germline V CDR1 and CDR2: SGHDT, YYEEEE. Trimming took 1 base from V and 2 from J, leaving 6 bases between them. The CDR3 covers 13 residues. The CDR3 reads CASSLQGNYGYTF. CDR3 DNA sequence: TGTGCCAGCAGCTTGCAGGGCAACTATGGCTACACCTTC.

The chain links TRBV6-5 to TRBJ1-1; D gene ambiguous. The CDR3 runs 12 residues. Germline V gives CDR1 MNHEY, CDR2 SVGAGI. Between the trimmed V and J ends, which lost 6 bases and 1 base, there was a span of 6 bases. The CDR3 is CASSRENTEAFF. CDR3 DNA: TGTGCCAGCAGCCGGGAGAACACTGAAGCTTTCTTT.

J is TRBJ2-1 and V is TRBV7-2; 8 bases align to TRBD2. The V gene's germline CDR1 is SGHTA and CDR2 FQGNSA. The trim removed 4 bases at V and 2 bases at J, leaving 4 bases unmatched. CDR3 size: 15 residues. CDR3 sequence reads: CASSSTSAPYNEQFF. CDR3 coding DNA: TGTGCCAGCAGCTCGACTAGCGCCCCCTACAATGAGCAGTTCTTC.

In this sample, this clone turned up a few times. V usage is TRBV7-8 and J usage is TRBJ1-6; D may be TRBD1 (5 bases). This CDR3 spans 15 amino acids. With 5 bases removed from V and 7 bases from J, the gap between germline ends came to 15 bases. In germline, CDR1 is SGHVS, CDR2 FQNEAQ. The CDR3 sequence: CASSPEQGSNSPLHF. Here the CDR3 DNA reads TGTGCCAGCAGCCCCGAGCAGGGCAGCAATTCACCCCTCCACTTT. The full variable domain, rest sourced from reference TRBV7-8 and TRBJ1-6, is GAGVSQSPRYKVAKRGQDVALRCDPISGHVSLFWYQQALGQGPEFLTYFQNEAQLDKSGLPSDRFFAERPEGSVSTLKIQRTQQEDSAVYLCASSPEQGSNSPLHFGNGTRLTVT.

The sample holds one count of this clone. The rearrangement uses TRBV5-5 and TRBJ2-7; 11 nucleotides align to TRBD2. CDR3 size: 15 residues. Trimming cost V 4 bases and J 2 bases; bases outside gene matches: 5. Per germline, CDR1 SGHKS and CDR2 YYEKEE (reference sequence). The CDR3 DNA is TGTGCCAGCAGCCAAGGGACTAGCGGTACCTACGAGCAGTACTTC. Its protein is CASSQGTSGTYEQYF. The full variable domain, its missing parts supplied by reference TRBV5-5 and TRBJ2-7, is DAGVTQSPTHLIKTRGQQVTLRCSPISGHKSVSWYQQVLGQGPQFIFQYYEKEERGRGNFPDRFSARQFPNYSSELNVNALLLGDSALYLCASSQGTSGTYEQYFGPGTRLTVT.

Written as DNA, the CDR3 is TGTGCCAGCAGTCCTCTAGCGGGGGCCTTTTACAATGAGCAGTTCTTC. This encodes CASSPLAGAFYNEQFF. This chain links TRBV27 with TRBJ2-1; 10 bases are a match to TRBD2. CDR1 and CDR2 from the germline V gene are MNHEY and SMNVEV (reference sequence). The J segment lost 4 bases and the V segment lost 5 bases, leaving 8 bases of the junction unmatched. CDR3 length: 16 residues.

CDR3 sequence (DNA): TGTGCCAGCAGCTTGCGGGGTTCCTATAATTCACCCCTCCACTTT. The encoded protein is CASSLRGSYNSPLHF. The rearrangement uses TRBV13 and TRBJ1-6; D uncertain. Germline CDR1 PRHDT, CDR2 FYEKMQ (reference sequence). Trimming removed 3 bases at V and 1 base at J, with 7 bases between. The CDR3 has 15 amino acids. The full variable domain, in which reference TRBV13 and TRBJ1-6 provide the parts outside the CDR3, is AAGVIQSPRHLIKEKRETATLKCYPIPRHDTVYWYQQGPGQDPQFLISFYEKMQSDKGSIPDRFSAQQFSDYHSELNMSSLELGDSALYFCASSLRGSYNSPLHFGNGTRLTVT.

This clone has only one observation. The J gene is TRBJ2-7, the V gene TRBV27; 9 bases agree with TRBD2. The CDR3 has 14 residues. V lost 4 bases, J lost 4 bases, and 5 bases stayed unmatched. Germline V lookup: CDR1 MNHEY, CDR2 SMNVEV (reference sequence). Here the CDR3 reads CASSSAGGKYEQYF. In nucleotides, the CDR3 is TGTGCCAGCAGTTCGGCGGGGGGGAAGTACGAGCAGTACTTC.

The chain is built from TRBV5-4 and TRBJ1-2, with D possibly matching TRBD1 (6 bases). The CDR3 consists of 15 residues. V dropped 3 bases and J dropped 1 base, with 13 bases sitting between them. The germline V gene encodes CDR1 SGHNT and CDR2 YYREEE (reference sequence). The CDR3 region is CASSSGTRGNYGYTF. CDR3 nucleotides: TGTGCCAGCAGCTCCGGGACACGGGGTAACTATGGCTACACCTTC. Using reference TRBV5-4 and TRBJ1-2 for the parts outside the CDR3, the full variable domain is ETGVTQSPTHLIKTRGQQVTLRCSSQSGHNTVSWYQQALGQGPQFIFQYYREEENGRGNFPPRFSGLQFPNYSSELNVNALELDDSALYLCASSSGTRGNYGYTFGSGTRLTVV.

CDR3 DNA: TGTGCCAGCAGCCCCCGTATGGGACAGGGATCTGGAAACACCATATATTTT. Translating gives CASSPRMGQGSGNTIYF. This chain links TRBV3-1 (or the pseudogene TRBV3-2) with TRBJ1-3, with 9 bases matching TRBD1. Germline assignment: CDR1 LGHDT and CDR2 YNNKEL (reference sequence). Unmatched junction bases numbered 8, after V lost 4 bases and J lost 1 base. The CDR3 consists of 17 residues.

The chain has TRBV7-2 and TRBJ1-4; TRBD1 is a possible D gene (5 bases). The CDR3 consists of 15 residues. Germline values: CDR1 SGHTA, CDR2 FQGNSA. Between the trimmed V and J ends, which lost 3 bases and 8 bases, there was a span of 16 bases. This chain's CDR3 is CASSFQGGKNEKLFF. The CDR3, as DNA: TGTGCCAGCAGCTTTCAGGGAGGCAAAAACGAAAAACTGTTTTTT.

The rearrangement uses TRBV4-2 and TRBJ1-4, with no clear D. The V end lost 0 bases, the J end lost 0 bases, and 5 bases lay between the germline ends. CDR1 is LGHNA, CDR2 YNFKEQ, per germline. The length of the CDR3 is 15 residues. The CDR3 DNA reads as TGTGCCAGCAGCCAAGAGGCACCAACTAATGAAAAACTGTTTTTT. It is translated as CASSQEAPTNEKLFF.

The chain carries TRBV3-1 (or the pseudogene TRBV3-2) and TRBJ2-3; 12 nucleotides line up with TRBD2. CDR3 size: 19 residues. V was pared by 3 bases and J by 2 bases, with 12 bases of the junction left unmatched. Germline assignment: CDR1 LGHDT and CDR2 YNNKEL (reference sequence). The CDR3 reads CASSQGTWTSGDITDTQYF. The CDR3 DNA follows: TGTGCCAGCAGCCAGGGGACCTGGACTAGCGGGGATATCACAGATACGCAGTATTTT.

The J gene is TRBJ2-7, the V gene TRBV23-1; 7 nucleotides line up with TRBD1. TRBV23-1 is reported as an ORF; its role is uncertain. The CDR3 contains 12 residues. Trimming removed 10 bases from V and 6 bases from J; junction bases left unmatched: 9. The CDR3 sequence is CATRDRAGEQYF. The CDR3 DNA is TGCGCCACCAGAGACAGGGCTGGCGAGCAGTACTTC.

This chain uses TRBV5-4 with TRBJ2-1; the D is unclear. Looked up from germline, CDR1 is SGHNT and CDR2 is YYREEE (reference sequence). The V end lost 2 bases, the J end lost 9 bases, and 6 bases lay between the germline ends. The length of the CDR3 is 11 residues. CDR3 in DNA: TGTGCCAGCAGCTTCCGCGGTGAGCAGTTCTTC. Residues: CASSFRGEQFF.

The chain couples TRBV6-4 to TRBJ2-1; possible D gene TRBD1, 6 bases. Germline V gene sequence: CDR1 MRHNA, CDR2 SNTAGT. CDR3 size: 13 residues. The V end was cut by 3 bases, the J end by 3 bases, with 6 bases between. The CDR3 DNA reads as TGTGCCAGCAGTGAAGGGGGCTACAATGAGCAGTTCTTC. Its protein is CASSEGGYNEQFF.

A few counts support this clone. The rearrangement links TRBV5-5 to TRBJ1-2; 9 bases are a match to TRBD1. Trimming at V came to 0 bases and at J to 8 bases, leaving 11 bases not matched to a gene. In germline, CDR1 is SGHKS, CDR2 YYEKEE (reference sequence). The CDR3 contains 16 residues. CDR3 sequence: CASSLGPGQGMGGYTF. The DNA of the CDR3 is TGTGCCAGCAGCTTGGGTCCCGGACAGGGGATGGGCGGCTACACCTTC.

The rearrangement links TRBV9 to TRBJ2-6, with 7 bases matching TRBD1. CDR3 size: 18 residues. Looked up from germline, CDR1 is SGDLS and CDR2 is YYNGEE. With 7 bases clipped from V and 4 bases from J, the junction kept 17 bases outside the gene matches. CDR3 nucleotides: TGTGCCAGCCAACCGGGACAGAGACCTTCGGGGGGGGCCAACGTCCTGACTTTC. Its translation: CASQPGQRPSGGANVLTF.

This clone appeared a single time. The chain is built from TRBV5-4 and TRBJ2-7; a weak D match, TRBD2 (5 bases). The CDR3 has 14 residues. V lost 0 bases and J lost 5, with 12 bases in between. CDR1 is SGHNT and CDR2 is YYREEE in the germline V gene (reference sequence). The CDR3 sequence: CASSLGIGVNEQYF. The CDR3 bases are TGTGCCAGCAGCTTGGGTATCGGGGTCAACGAGCAGTACTTC.

The chain couples TRBV27 to TRBJ1-2; 12 bases line up with TRBD1. V was clipped by 4 bases and J by 8 bases; unmatched bases: 8. Germline CDR1 and CDR2: MNHEY and SMNVEV (reference sequence). The length of the CDR3 is 15 residues. The CDR3 loop reads CASSSAGTGGLGYTF. For the CDR3, the DNA is TGTGCCAGCAGTTCAGCCGGGACAGGGGGCTTGGGCTACACCTTC.